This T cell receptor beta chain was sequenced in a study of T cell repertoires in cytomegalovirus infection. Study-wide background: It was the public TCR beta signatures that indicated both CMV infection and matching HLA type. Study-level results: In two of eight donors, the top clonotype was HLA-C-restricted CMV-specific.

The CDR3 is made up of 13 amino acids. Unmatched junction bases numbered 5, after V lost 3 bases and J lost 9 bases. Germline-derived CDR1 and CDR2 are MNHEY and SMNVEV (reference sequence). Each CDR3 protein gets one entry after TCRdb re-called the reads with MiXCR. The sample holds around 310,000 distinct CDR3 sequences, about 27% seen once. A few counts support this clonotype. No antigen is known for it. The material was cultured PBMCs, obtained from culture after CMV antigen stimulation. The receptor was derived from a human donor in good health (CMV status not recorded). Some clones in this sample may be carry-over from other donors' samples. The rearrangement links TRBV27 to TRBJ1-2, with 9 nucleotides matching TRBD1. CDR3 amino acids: CASSFDRGYSYTF. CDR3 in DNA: TGTGCCAGCAGTTTCGACAGGGGGTACAGCTACACCTTC.